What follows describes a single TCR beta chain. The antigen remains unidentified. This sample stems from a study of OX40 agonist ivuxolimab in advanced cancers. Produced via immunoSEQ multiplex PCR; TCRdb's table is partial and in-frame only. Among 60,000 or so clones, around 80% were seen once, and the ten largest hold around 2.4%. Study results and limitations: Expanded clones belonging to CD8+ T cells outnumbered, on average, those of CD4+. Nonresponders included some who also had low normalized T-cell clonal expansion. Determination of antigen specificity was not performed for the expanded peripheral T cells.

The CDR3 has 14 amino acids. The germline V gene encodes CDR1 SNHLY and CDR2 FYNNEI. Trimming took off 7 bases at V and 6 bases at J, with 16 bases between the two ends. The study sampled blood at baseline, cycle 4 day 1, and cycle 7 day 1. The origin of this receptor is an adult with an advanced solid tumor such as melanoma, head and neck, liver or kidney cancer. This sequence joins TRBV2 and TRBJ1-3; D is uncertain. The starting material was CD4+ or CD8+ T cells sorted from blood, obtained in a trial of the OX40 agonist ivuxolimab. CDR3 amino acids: CASTAIGWENTIYF. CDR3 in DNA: TGTGCCAGCACCGCCATAGGGTGGGAAAACACCATATATTTT. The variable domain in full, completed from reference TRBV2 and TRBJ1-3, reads EPEVTQTPSHQVTQMGQEVILRCVPISNHLYFYWYRQILGQKVEFLVSFYNNEISEKSEIFDDQFSVERPDGSNFTLKIRSTKLEDSAMYFCASTAIGWENTIYFGEGSWLTVV.